One sample yielded the 27 T cell receptor beta chains listed below, sequenced in a study of cytomegalovirus exposure and HLA in healthy donors. The study ran its PCR with 60 Vbeta and 13 Jbeta primers. Profiling relied on immunoSEQ multiplex PCR, and the TCRdb table lists in-frame clones only, not all of them. The repertoire holds some 190,000 clones, roughly 82% seen once, with about 1.5% in the top ten. Source material: PBMCs. The receptors shown here come from a man aged 35-49 years in good health and CMV-seronegative.

This CDR3 is CASSLYGVSYEQYF. As DNA, the CDR3 is TGTGCCAGCAGTTTATACGGGGTATCCTACGAGCAGTACTTC. V and J are TRBV27 and TRBJ2-7; TRBD2 is a possible D gene (5 bases). This CDR3 contains 14 residues. The V gene lost 1 base and the J gene lost 1 base, with 8 bases spanning the gap. Germline CDR1 reads MNHEY; CDR2 reads SMNVEV (reference sequence).

This chain connects TRBV6-1 to TRBJ2-6; D may be TRBD1 (6 bases). Trimming removed 4 bases at V and 0 bases at J, with 16 bases between. Germline V gives CDR1 MNHNS, CDR2 SASEGT. The CDR3 is made up of 18 amino acids. The CDR3 DNA reads as TGTGCCAGCAGTGTGGGGGCAGGGGACCACTCTGGGGCCAACGTCCTGACTTTC. It encodes CASSVGAGDHSGANVLTF.

V and J are TRBV30 and TRBJ1-1, with 8 bases identical to TRBD1. V lost 5 bases and J lost 11; bases outside the gene matches: 7. CDR1 and CDR2 from the germline V gene are GTSNPN and SVGIG (reference sequence). This CDR3 is built from 11 residues. CDR3 residues: CAWLQGGAAFF. CDR3 nucleotide sequence: TGTGCCTGGTTACAGGGGGGCGCGGCTTTCTTT.

This chain links TRBV5-1 with TRBJ2-2, with no clear D. CDR1 is SGHRS and CDR2 is YFSETQ in the germline V gene. The CDR3 is 14 residues long. The V gene lost 0 bases and the J gene lost 3 bases, with 6 bases spanning the gap. Here the CDR3 DNA reads TGCGCCAGCAGCTTGGTAGCACACACCGGGGAGCTGTTTTTT. The encoded protein is CASSLVAHTGELFF.

The chain is built from TRBV4-3 and TRBJ1-3; perhaps TRBD1 as D (6 bases). Germline values: CDR1 LGHNA, CDR2 YSLEER. The ends were cut back, 4 bases at V and 2 bases at J, with 9 bases in the middle. The CDR3 spans 14 residues. The CDR3 reads CASSPNRAGNTIYF. CDR3 nucleotide sequence: TGCGCCAGCAGCCCCAACAGGGCTGGAAACACCATATATTTT.

V usage is TRBV4-3 and J usage is TRBJ1-2, with D possibly matching TRBD1 (6 bases). Germline CDR1 is LGHNA and CDR2 is YSLEER. CDR3 length: 14 residues. The V end was cut by 0 bases, the J end by 8 bases, with 13 bases between. CDR3 amino acids: CASSQDGNRDGYTF. The CDR3 coding sequence is TGCGCCAGCAGCCAAGACGGGAACAGGGACGGCTACACCTTC.

The chain combines TRBV5-1 with TRBJ2-5; 11 bases align to TRBD2. With V trimmed by 4 bases and J by 5 bases, 10 bases remained unmatched. The CDR3 is 16 residues long. The germline V gene has CDR1 SGHRS and CDR2 YFSETQ. This CDR3 reads CASSENSGRAGETQYF. The CDR3 DNA sequence: TGCGCCAGCAGCGAAAATAGCGGGAGGGCCGGGGAGACCCAGTACTTC. The whole variable domain, remainder taken from reference TRBV5-1 and TRBJ2-5, is KAGVTQTPRYLIKTRGQQVTLSCSPISGHRSVSWYQQTPGQGLQFLFEYFSETQRNKGNFPGRFSGRQFSNSRSEMNVSTLELGDSALYLCASSENSGRAGETQYFGPGTRLLVL.

V and J are TRBV7-7 and TRBJ2-2, with D maybe TRBD2 (6 bases). Germline V gene lookup returns CDR1 SSHAT and CDR2 FNYEAQ (reference sequence). The CDR3 sequence is 14 residues long. The chain's CDR3 is CASRKEGYTGELFF. The DNA of the CDR3 is TGTGCTAGCCGTAAGGAGGGGTACACCGGGGAGCTGTTTTTT.

This clone was picked up a small number of times. This chain connects TRBV2 to TRBJ2-1; D not certain. V was trimmed by 10 bases and J by 9 bases, leaving 7 bases between them. Germline loops: CDR1 SNHLY, CDR2 FYNNEI. The CDR3 consists of 9 residues. In DNA, the CDR3 is TGTGCCATACACCGTGAGCAGTTCTTC. This codes for CAIHREQFF. Supplemented by reference TRBV2 and TRBJ2-1, the full variable domain reads EPEVTQTPSHQVTQMGQEVILRCVPISNHLYFYWYRQILGQKVEFLVSFYNNEISEKSEIFDDQFSVERPDGSNFTLKIRSTKLEDSAMYFCAIHREQFFGPGTRLTVL.

V is TRBV28 and J is TRBJ1-5; TRBD1 might be the D (6 bases). The CDR3 covers 18 residues. Trimming left V 8 bases short and J 7 bases short, with 30 bases between. Germline CDR1 reads MDHEN; CDR2 reads SYDVKM. CDR3 sequence reads: CASHKGLAGVLSGQPQHF. DNA of the CDR3: TGTGCCAGCCACAAAGGCTTGGCAGGGGTCTTGTCAGGGCAGCCCCAGCATTTT.

The chain combines TRBV7-2 with TRBJ2-3; 9 bases agree with TRBD2. There are 18 residues in the CDR3. The V gene's germline CDR1 is SGHTA and CDR2 FQGNSA. V lost 0 bases to trimming and J lost 2 bases; unmatched junction nucleotides: 9. The CDR3 DNA reads as TGTGCCAGCAGCTTAGCCTTGCTAGCGGGACCCCTCACAGATACGCAGTATTTT. It translates to CASSLALLAGPLTDTQYF.

Worth noting for this clone: Other DNA sequences within the sample encode an identical CDR3. The chain employs TRBV30 and TRBJ1-5, with D hard to call. CDR3 size: 13 residues. The germline CDR1 and CDR2 sequences are GTSNPN and SVGIG (reference sequence). The V end lost 0 bases, the J end lost 1 base, and 4 bases lay between the germline ends. The CDR3 sequence is CAWSVSSNQPQHF. The DNA for the CDR3 is TGTGCCTGGAGTGTGTCGAGCAATCAGCCCCAGCATTTT.

This sequence joins TRBV7-2 and TRBJ2-1; TRBD1 might be the D (6 bases). The CDR3 loop spans 15 amino acids. V was cut by 1 base and J by 8 bases, with 15 bases left in between. Germline V gene lookup returns CDR1 SGHTA and CDR2 FQGNSA. The CDR3 DNA is TGTGCCAGCAGCTTAGTCGAGCCAGGGGTCGATGAGCAGTTCTTC. The encoded protein is CASSLVEPGVDEQFF.

The chain employs TRBV5-1 and TRBJ1-3; tentative D call: TRBD1 (5 bases). This CDR3 is built from 15 residues. Trimming took 3 bases from V and 4 from J, leaving 14 bases between them. The germline gives CDR1 SGHRS, CDR2 YFSETQ. Written as DNA, the CDR3 is TGCGCCAGCAGCTCTTCCGGGACTAGAGGAAACACCATATATTTT. This codes for CASSSSGTRGNTIYF.

V is TRBV5-6 and J is TRBJ2-7; D is perhaps TRBD2 (6 bases). V was trimmed by 0 bases and J by 4 bases, leaving 17 bases between them. Germline values: CDR1 SGHDT, CDR2 YYEEEE. The CDR3 runs to 16 residues. CDR3 nucleotides: TGTGCCAGCAGCTTGGAGAGGGGACTCATAGGTTACGAGCAGTACTTC. Its translation is CASSLERGLIGYEQYF.

This clone came up once. The chain couples TRBV4-3 to TRBJ1-4; a weak D match, TRBD1 (5 bases). The CDR3 has 15 amino acids. CDR1 and CDR2 (germline): LGHNA, YSLEER. The V end was cut by 0 bases, the J end by 10 bases, with 15 bases between. CDR3 bases: TGCGCCAGCAGCCAAGATATAATCAGGGAGGGAAAACTGTTTTTT. It translates to CASSQDIIREGKLFF.

This clone occurred once. The chain joins TRBV18 to TRBJ1-1; 8 bases are a match to TRBD1. The CDR3 runs to 19 residues. Germline V gene data show CDR1 as KGHSH and CDR2 as LQKENI. Unmatched junction bases numbered 15, after V lost 2 bases and J lost 1 base. As DNA, the CDR3 is TGTGCCAGCTCACCAAGTGCCGCCGGGACAGGTTTCTCGAACACTGAAGCTTTCTTT. Its protein product is CASSPSAAGTGFSNTEAFF.

V is TRBV6-5 and J is TRBJ1-2; TRBD1 matches at 8 bases. Per the germline V gene, CDR1 is MNHEY and CDR2 is SVGAGI. The junction had 4 bases not matched to a gene; V was cut back by 5 bases and J by 2 bases. This CDR3 is built from 14 residues. CDR3 sequence reads: CASSGGTGNYGYTF. The DNA for the CDR3 is TGTGCCAGCAGTGGTGGGACAGGCAACTATGGCTACACCTTC.

Turning to this clone: An end of the junction does not agree with germline; a read error may underlie this. The chain combines TRBV28 with TRBJ2-7, with D perhaps TRBD2 (5 bases). The CDR3 sequence is 12 residues long. The germline gives CDR1 MDHEN, CDR2 SYDVKM. CDR3 nucleotides: TGTGCCAGCAGTTCAACCACCAAACACGGGAACTTC. Encoded protein: CASSSTTKHGNF.

The chain has TRBV28 and TRBJ1-5; weak D call: TRBD1 (6 bases). Germline V gene data show CDR1 as MDHEN and CDR2 as SYDVKM. CDR3 length: 13 amino acids. The V end lost 6 bases, the J end lost 6 bases, and 12 bases lay between the germline ends. DNA of the CDR3: TGTGCCAGCAGAGTAGGGGGGGGTCAGCCCCAGCATTTT. Amino acids: CASRVGGGQPQHF.

V usage is TRBV27 and J usage is TRBJ2-1, with D maybe TRBD1 (6 bases). The CDR3 is 13 residues long. Trimming removed 2 bases from V and 8 bases from J, with 10 bases in between. Germline CDR1 and CDR2: MNHEY and SMNVEV (reference sequence). CDR3 in amino acids: CASSLSRGDEQFF. CDR3 coding DNA: TGTGCCAGCAGTTTAAGCAGGGGCGATGAGCAGTTCTTC.

The chain links TRBV7-9 to TRBJ2-7; D might be TRBD2 (5 bases). Trimming removed 3 bases at V and 5 bases at J, with 11 bases between. Germline loops: CDR1 SEHNR, CDR2 FQNEAQ (reference sequence). This CDR3 is built from 13 residues. The CDR3 nucleotides are TGTGCCAGCAGCTTGTCGCCTAGCCACGAGCAGTACTTC. It yields the protein CASSLSPSHEQYF.

This chain uses TRBV2 with TRBJ1-3; 10 nucleotides agree with TRBD1. The CDR3 is made up of 15 amino acids. CDR1 is SNHLY, CDR2 FYNNEI, per germline. The ends lost 6 bases at V and 4 bases at J; junction bases unmatched: 6. CDR3 amino acids: CASRGQGESGNTIYF. CDR3 DNA: TGTGCCAGCAGAGGACAGGGGGAGTCCGGAAACACCATATATTTT.

The CDR3 DNA reads as TGCAGTGCGTTACTCAGGGGTGGCTACACCTTC. Translated, it gives CSALLRGGYTF. This sequence joins TRBV20-1 and TRBJ1-2, with a tentative D call TRBD1 (6 bases). Germline values: CDR1 DFQATT, CDR2 SNEGSKA (reference sequence). Trimming removed 6 bases from V and 7 bases from J, with 12 bases in between. This CDR3 has 11 residues.

The chain has TRBV6-6 and TRBJ2-7; 7 bases are shared with TRBD2. V shed 6 bases, J shed 2 bases, and the junction held 10 bases outside the gene matches. The CDR3 runs to 15 residues. Germline-derived CDR1 and CDR2 are MNHNY and SVGAGI (reference sequence). The DNA of the CDR3 is TGTGCCAGCAGGGCAGCGGGGACGCTTACCTACGAGCAGTACTTC. Translating gives CASRAAGTLTYEQYF.

The rearrangement uses TRBV19 and TRBJ2-5; the D gene is possibly TRBD1 (5 bases). The CDR3 spans 14 residues. From germline, CDR1 is LNHDA and CDR2 SQIVND (reference sequence). Trimming left V 6 bases short and J 5 bases short, with 16 bases between. CDR3 region: CASSLQGTGETQYF. CDR3 sequence (DNA): TGTGCCAGTAGCCTCCAGGGCACGGGTGAGACCCAGTACTTC. The entire variable domain, with the rest obtained from reference TRBV19 and TRBJ2-5, is as follows: DGGITQSPKYLFRKEGQNVTLSCEQNLNHDAMYWYRQDPGQGLRLIYYSQIVNDFQKGDIAEGYSVSREKKESFPLTVTSAQKNPTAFYLCASSLQGTGETQYFGPGTRLLVL.

CDR3 DNA: TGCGCCAGCAGCTTGGCGACAGATCGGAACACTGAAGCTTTCTTT. The encoded protein is CASSLATDRNTEAFF. This chain uses TRBV5-1 with TRBJ1-1; D is perhaps TRBD1 (5 bases). V shed 0 bases and J shed 1 base, with 10 bases lying between them. Germline V lookup: CDR1 SGHRS, CDR2 YFSETQ. The CDR3 has 15 residues. Together with reference TRBV5-1 and TRBJ1-1, the CDR3 gives the full variable domain: KAGVTQTPRYLIKTRGQQVTLSCSPISGHRSVSWYQQTPGQGLQFLFEYFSETQRNKGNFPGRFSGRQFSNSRSEMNVSTLELGDSALYLCASSLATDRNTEAFFGQGTRLTVV.